This entry is about one T cell receptor (beta chain). Its antigen is not identified. The data stem from a study of response to subunit inactivated influenza vaccine. Whole-study findings and limits: The authors suggested that few new T cells are recruited per seasonal influenza vaccination.

TCRdb re-called the RT-PCR reads through MiXCR, storing one row per CDR3 protein. The repertoire holds under 750,000 distinct CDR3 sequences, with approximately 12% as singletons. V was pared by 6 bases and J by 3 bases, with 8 bases of the junction left unmatched. The CDR3 is 16 residues long. Germline values: CDR1 LGHDT, CDR2 YNNKEL (reference sequence). This TCR was recovered from a man aged 50 or older who received an inactivated influenza vaccine. V and J are TRBV3-1 and TRBJ1-6; 7 bases match TRBD1. Sequenced material: PBMCs from blood, taken on the day of vaccination. The CDR3 region has the DNA TGTGCCAGCAGTCCCGGGACAGCAAACTATAATTCACCCCTCCACTTT. This gives the protein CASSPGTANYNSPLHF.